The 27 T cell receptor beta chains in this list originate from one sample, sequenced in a study of shared clonotypes between healthy human individuals. Clones were sequenced by immunoSEQ multiplex PCR, and TCRdb holds only the in-frame ones, with some missing. In the table there are some 2,500,000 clones, approximately 93% of which are singletons. Sequenced material: naive CD4+ T cells from PBMCs. Subset denoted: CD45RA+ positively selected. Receptors were obtained from a man aged 18 to 29 in good health. Some clones in this sample may be carry-over from other donors' samples.

This chain connects TRBV25-1 to TRBJ2-1; 10 nucleotides line up with TRBD2. The trim removed 4 bases at V and 2 bases at J, leaving 5 bases unmatched. The CDR3 sequence is 16 residues long. In germline, CDR1 is MGHDK, CDR2 SYGVNS. As DNA, the CDR3 is TGTGCCAGCAGTGGGCTAGCGGGAGATCCCTACAATGAGCAGTTCTTC. This encodes CASSGLAGDPYNEQFF. Full variable domain (remainder filled in from reference TRBV25-1 and TRBJ2-1): EADIYQTPRYLVIGTGKKITLECSQTMGHDKMYWYQQDPGMELHLIHYSYGVNSTEKGDLSSESTVSRIRTEHFPLTLESARPSHTSQYLCASSGLAGDPYNEQFFGPGTRLTVL.

To note about this clone: Other DNA sequences in this specimen translate into the identical CDR3. J is TRBJ1-5 and V is TRBV28; D uncertain. This CDR3 comprises 14 residues. Germline values: CDR1 MDHEN, CDR2 SYDVKM. V lost 4 bases to trimming and J lost 7 bases, with 14 bases between them. The CDR3 DNA is TGTGCCAGCAGTTCCGCGGGGAGCGGGCAGCCCCAGCATTTT. It yields the protein CASSSAGSGQPQHF.

The chain joins TRBV4-1 to TRBJ1-2; D might be TRBD1 (5 bases). The CDR3 is made up of 16 amino acids. Germline assignment: CDR1 MGHRA and CDR2 YSYEKL. The V gene lost 3 bases and the J gene lost 5 bases, with 19 bases spanning the gap. The CDR3, as DNA: TGCGCCAGCAGCCAGAGAACCGGGACGGCGGCTTATGGCTACACCTTC. This translates into CASSQRTGTAAYGYTF.

This chain connects TRBV7-9 to TRBJ2-2, with no clear D. V lost 5 bases to trimming and J lost 0 bases, with 13 bases between them. This CDR3 is built from 16 residues. CDR1 and CDR2 from the germline V gene are SEHNR and FQNEAQ (reference sequence). The CDR3 spells CASSTSFGSNTGELFF. The CDR3 DNA reads as TGTGCCAGCAGCACATCTTTCGGTTCGAACACCGGGGAGCTGTTTTTT.

The chain is built from TRBV2 and TRBJ2-7; 12 bases agree with TRBD2. J was trimmed by 5 bases and V by 6 bases; bases with no gene match: 8. The CDR3 is 15 residues long. From germline, CDR1 is SNHLY and CDR2 FYNNEI. The CDR3 DNA reads as TGTGCCAGCAGCAGAACTAGCGGGAGGTCCAACGAGCAGTACTTC. Protein product: CASSRTSGRSNEQYF.

J is TRBJ2-4 and V is TRBV21-1; the tabulated D call, TRBD1, remains unverified against the DNA. TRBV21-1 constitutes a pseudogene. The CDR3 consists of 15 residues. CDR3 loop: CASSGPGGRRNIQYF. DNA of the CDR3: TGTGCCAGCAGCGGACCAGGGGGCCGCAGAAACATTCAGTACTTC.

The V and J genes are TRBV28 and TRBJ2-7, with TRBD1 matching 7 bases. The CDR3 sequence is 12 residues long. J gave up 12 bases and V 6 bases, and 11 bases lay outside the gene matches. Germline V gene sequence: CDR1 MDHEN, CDR2 SYDVKM. The CDR3 DNA reads as TGTGCCAGCAGACCCCACGGACAGGTACCGTACTTC. It specifies CASRPHGQVPYF.

This chain links TRBV7-3 with TRBJ1-4; 8 nucleotides agree with TRBD1. V lost 5 bases, J lost 7 bases, and 9 bases stayed unmatched. CDR1 is SGHTA and CDR2 is FQGTGA in the germline V gene. The CDR3 is 15 residues long. The DNA of the CDR3 is TGTGCCAGCAGCCCTGGACAGGGTGTGGGTGAAAAACTGTTTTTT. This gives the protein CASSPGQGVGEKLFF.

V gene TRBV19 combines with J gene TRBJ2-2; D ambiguous. Germline-derived CDR1 and CDR2 are LNHDA and SQIVND (reference sequence). V lost 2 bases, J lost 6 bases, and 13 bases lay in between. This CDR3 is 15 amino acids long. The CDR3 DNA reads TGTGCCAGTAGTATAAGGACCTTCCCCCCCGGGGAGCTGTTTTTT. Its translation: CASSIRTFPPGELFF.

The rearrangement joins TRBV28 to TRBJ2-3, with 12 bases lining up with TRBD2. The CDR3 runs 16 residues. The V gene's germline CDR1 is MDHEN and CDR2 SYDVKM. The trim removed 5 bases at V and 5 bases at J, leaving 8 bases unmatched. Here the CDR3 reads CASSQLAGGAGDTQYF. For the CDR3, the DNA is TGTGCCAGCAGTCAACTAGCGGGGGGAGCCGGAGATACGCAGTATTTT. Full variable domain (remainder filled in from reference TRBV28 and TRBJ2-3): DVKVTQSSRYLVKRTGEKVFLECVQDMDHENMFWYRQDPGLGLRLIYFSYDVKMKEKGDIPEGYSVSREKKERFSLILESASTNQTSMYLCASSQLAGGAGDTQYFGPGTRLTVL.

The count of this clone is one. This rearrangement joins TRBV4-1 to TRBJ2-6, with D possibly called TRBD1 or TRBD2 (6 bases each). The germline V and J ends were trimmed by 4 bases and 0 bases, with 16 bases remaining between them. The germline CDR1 and CDR2 sequences are MGHRA and YSYEKL. CDR3 length: 18 amino acids. The CDR3 sequence: CASSLGGQPTSGANVLTF. CDR3 in DNA: TGCGCCAGCAGCCTGGGGGGACAACCCACCTCTGGGGCCAACGTCCTGACTTTC.

The rearrangement links TRBV30 to TRBJ1-1; TRBD1 agrees at 9 bases. Losses at the gene ends were 3 bases for V and 0 bases for J; bases not matched to a gene: 20. CDR1 is GTSNPN and CDR2 is SVGIG in the germline V gene (reference sequence). The CDR3 extends over 20 amino acids. DNA for the CDR3: TGTGCCTGGAGGAAAAATATGAACAGGGGGCGCGAGGGGATGAACACTGAAGCTTTCTTT. Translation gives CAWRKNMNRGREGMNTEAFF.

The chain couples TRBV2 to TRBJ1-3; TRBD1 aligns across 7 bases. This CDR3 spans 14 amino acids. Germline trimming cut 6 bases from V and 0 bases from J; bases unmatched to any gene: 2. The germline CDR1 and CDR2 sequences are SNHLY and FYNNEI. The CDR3 nucleotides are TGTGCCAGCAGACCAGGGGGCTCTGGAAACACCATATATTTT. Its translation is CASRPGGSGNTIYF.

This clone appeared once. J is TRBJ2-5 and V is TRBV28, with TRBD1 matching 8 bases. The end of the DNA fits TRBJ2-7 better, so the J call may be wrong. In germline, CDR1 is MDHEN, CDR2 SYDVKM. This CDR3 comprises 13 residues. The CDR3 sequence: CASNDRGIYEQYF. CDR3 in DNA: TGTGCCAGCAATGACAGGGGCATCTACGAGCAGTACTTC.

This clone was observed a single time. CDR3 region: CASSIRGEGPRGETQYF. The CDR3, as DNA: TGTGCCAGTAGTATTAGGGGGGAGGGCCCGCGAGGGGAGACCCAGTACTTC. V gene TRBV19 combines with J gene TRBJ2-5; the D gene is possibly TRBD2 (7 bases). The CDR3 is 17 amino acids. Germline V gives CDR1 LNHDA, CDR2 SQIVND (reference sequence). The germline V and J ends were trimmed by 3 bases and 5 bases, with 22 bases remaining between them. The entire variable domain, with the rest obtained from reference TRBV19 and TRBJ2-5, is as follows: DGGITQSPKYLFRKEGQNVTLSCEQNLNHDAMYWYRQDPGQGLRLIYYSQIVNDFQKGDIAEGYSVSREKKESFPLTVTSAQKNPTAFYLCASSIRGEGPRGETQYFGPGTRLLVL.

Worth noting for this clone: This specimen includes other DNA sequences encoding the same CDR3. The V and J genes are TRBV7-3 and TRBJ2-3, with a possible D match to TRBD2 (6 bases). The CDR3 is 14 amino acids. CDR1 is SGHTA, CDR2 FQGTGA, per germline. Trimming removed 3 bases from V and 0 bases from J, with 7 bases in between. CDR3 region: CASSLGTSTDTQYF. The CDR3 DNA reads TGTGCCAGCAGCTTGGGGACTAGCACAGATACGCAGTATTTT.

The chain recombines TRBV5-6 with TRBJ2-6; D call uncertain. The CDR3 covers 16 residues. The V end was cut by 2 bases, the J end by 4 bases, with 13 bases between. Germline V gives CDR1 SGHDT, CDR2 YYEEEE. In DNA form, the CDR3 reads TGTGCCAGCAGCTTTGCTCGGGCTGGCGGGGCCAACGTCCTGACTTTC. Encoded protein: CASSFARAGGANVLTF.

The chain links TRBV11-2 to TRBJ2-2; weak D call: TRBD1 (6 bases). This CDR3 comprises 14 residues. Germline V CDR1 and CDR2: SGHAT, FQNNGV. Trimming stripped 2 bases from V and 5 bases from J, with 9 bases between. CDR3 in DNA: TGTGCCAGCAGCTTAATAAGGGGGACCGGGGAGCTGTTTTTT. Protein product: CASSLIRGTGELFF.

The chain's CDR3 is CASSPGTSGSRYTGELFF. The CDR3 DNA reads TGCGCCAGCAGCCCCGGGACTAGCGGGAGTAGGTACACCGGGGAGCTGTTTTTT. This chain links TRBV5-1 with TRBJ2-2; 14 nucleotides agree with TRBD2. This CDR3 spans 18 amino acids. J lost 3 bases, V lost 4 bases, and 8 bases had no gene match. Germline V gene data show CDR1 as SGHRS and CDR2 as YFSETQ.

The gene calls are TRBV7-8 and TRBJ1-4; D is uncertain. With 0 bases removed from V and 7 bases from J, the gap between germline ends came to 6 bases. Germline loops: CDR1 SGHVS, CDR2 FQNEAQ. This CDR3 is built from 13 residues. CDR3 sequence (DNA): TGTGCCAGCAGCTTAGCAGGGAGTGAAAAACTGTTTTTT. It translates to CASSLAGSEKLFF.

This clone was seen once. The V call is TRBV11-2, the J call TRBJ2-1, with D uncertain. The CDR3 totals 15 residues. Germline CDR1 and CDR2: SGHAT and FQNNGV. The V end lost 4 bases, the J end lost 5 bases, and 15 bases lay between the germline ends. The CDR3 loop is CASSSLKGGNNEQFF. The CDR3, as DNA: TGTGCCAGCAGCTCGCTTAAGGGCGGAAACAATGAGCAGTTCTTC. The full variable domain, in which reference TRBV11-2 and TRBJ2-1 provide the parts outside the CDR3, is EAGVAQSPRYKIIEKRQSVAFWCNPISGHATLYWYQQILGQGPKLLIQFQNNGVVDDSQLPKDRFSAERLKGVDSTLKIQPAKLEDSAVYLCASSSLKGGNNEQFFGPGTRLTVL.

This rearrangement joins TRBV4-3 to TRBJ2-3; D uncertain. Germline V gives CDR1 LGHNA, CDR2 YSLEER. The CDR3 totals 14 residues. Trimming shortened V by 4 bases and J by 4 bases, and 12 bases separated the two germline ends. DNA for the CDR3: TGCGCCAGCAGCCGGACGGCCGCTTCAGATACGCAGTATTTT. This gives the protein CASSRTAASDTQYF.

The chain employs TRBV10-3 and TRBJ2-7, with 10 positions matching TRBD1. Germline V gene data show CDR1 as ENHRY and CDR2 as SYGVKD. The CDR3 totals 16 residues. V gave up 6 bases and J gave up 2 bases; unmatched junction bases: 10. For the CDR3, the DNA is TGTGCCATCAGAGACAGGGGGCGCGCAACCCCCTACGAGCAGTACTTC. Its protein is CAIRDRGRATPYEQYF.

The CDR3 region has the DNA TGTGCCAGCAGTCCAACAGGGGTTACCTACGAGCAGTACTTC. Its translation: CASSPTGVTYEQYF. The V and J genes are TRBV28 and TRBJ2-7, with 7 bases that match TRBD1. The germline V gene has CDR1 MDHEN and CDR2 SYDVKM. This CDR3 is 14 amino acids long. V was clipped by 5 bases and J by 2 bases; unmatched bases: 6.

The rearrangement uses TRBV28 and TRBJ1-2; 9 bases map to TRBD1. The CDR3 has 15 residues. Germline lookup yields CDR1 MDHEN and CDR2 SYDVKM. After removal of 3 bases from V and 7 bases from J, the junction contained 9 bases not matched to a gene. In DNA, the CDR3 is TGTGCCAGCAGTTTTATGGGACAGGGTGGTTCTGGCTACACCTTC. This encodes CASSFMGQGGSGYTF.

With regard to this clone: The identical CDR3 is also encoded by other nucleotide sequences in the sample. This chain links TRBV9 with TRBJ1-2; D remains unclear. This CDR3 is built from 14 residues. V gave up 0 bases and J gave up 3 bases, with 9 bases separating them. Germline V CDR1 and CDR2: SGDLS, YYNGEE. CDR3: CASSVGQGDYGYTF. CDR3 nucleotide sequence: TGTGCCAGCAGCGTAGGACAAGGAGACTATGGCTACACCTTC.

The chain has TRBV4-1 and TRBJ2-7; 10 nucleotides line up with TRBD2. Per the germline V gene, CDR1 is MGHRA and CDR2 is YSYEKL. CDR3 length: 14 amino acids. V lost 4 bases to trimming and J lost 0 bases; unmatched junction nucleotides: 0. This CDR3 is CASSLAGGSYEQYF. CDR3 in DNA: TGCGCCAGCAGCCTAGCGGGGGGCTCCTACGAGCAGTACTTC.